This passage covers 26 T cell receptor beta chains from one sample sequenced in a study of cytomegalovirus exposure and HLA in healthy donors. 13 Jbeta primers and 60 Vbeta primers were used for the PCR. Assay: immunoSEQ multiplex PCR; the TCRdb copy retains only in-frame clones and omits some. In total, the table holds 45,000 to 70,000 clones. The sequenced material came from PBMCs. These receptors were taken from a woman in her forties or fifties in good health and CMV-seropositive.

The V call is TRBV15, the J call TRBJ2-2; 7 nucleotides line up with TRBD2. From germline, CDR1 is LNHNV and CDR2 YYDKDF (reference sequence). The CDR3 is 14 residues long. V lost 0 bases and J lost 5; bases outside the gene matches: 0. CDR3 bases: TGTGCCACCAGCAGAGATAGCGGGACCGGGGAGCTGTTTTTT. Translated: CATSRDSGTGELFF.

V usage is TRBV28 and J usage is TRBJ2-7; 8 bases fit TRBD1. This CDR3 spans 16 amino acids. CDR1 and CDR2 from the germline V gene are MDHEN and SYDVKM. Unmatched junction bases numbered 9, after V lost 4 bases and J lost 1 base. The CDR3: CASSSPQGARSYEQYF. CDR3 bases: TGTGCCAGCAGTTCACCCCAGGGGGCGAGGTCCTACGAGCAGTACTTC.

J is TRBJ1-5 and V is TRBV6-1; D is possibly TRBD1 (5 bases). Trimming cost V 8 bases and J 3 bases, with 11 bases left between them. The CDR3 contains 13 residues. The germline V gene encodes CDR1 MNHNS and CDR2 SASEGT. CDR3 coding DNA: TGTGCCAGCCGCGGGGCGATCAATCAGCCCCAGCATTTT. This translates into CASRGAINQPQHF.

The chain links TRBV29-1 to TRBJ2-5, with D possibly TRBD1 on 6 matching bases. V dropped 4 bases and J dropped 3 bases, with 12 bases sitting between them. The CDR3 has 13 amino acids. Germline CDR1 SQVTM, CDR2 ANQGSEA. As DNA, the CDR3 is TGCAGCGTTGGCGCAGGGGTAGAAGAGACCCAGTACTTC. As protein: CSVGAGVEETQYF.

J is TRBJ1-1 and V is TRBV13; TRBD1 might be the D (5 bases). Germline CDR1 PRHDT, CDR2 FYEKMQ (reference sequence). There are 15 residues in the CDR3. V lost 5 bases and J lost 1, with 14 bases in between. CDR3 protein: CASSPREGRNTEAFF. The CDR3 DNA follows: TGTGCCAGCAGCCCAAGGGAGGGGAGGAACACTGAAGCTTTCTTT.

Frequency places this clone as medium-sized (0.01 to 0.1%). This rearrangement joins TRBV5-1 to TRBJ2-7, with 7 bases fitting TRBD2. The V gene end was trimmed by 4 bases and the J gene end by 0 bases; junction bases not matched to a gene: 7. This CDR3 is built from 15 residues. The V gene's germline CDR1 is SGHRS and CDR2 YFSETQ. The CDR3 coding sequence is TGCGCCAGCAGCGACACCGGGACTAACTCCTACGAGCAGTACTTC. Translating gives CASSDTGTNSYEQYF. Looking up the rest from reference TRBV5-1 and TRBJ2-7 gives the full variable domain: KAGVTQTPRYLIKTRGQQVTLSCSPISGHRSVSWYQQTPGQGLQFLFEYFSETQRNKGNFPGRFSGRQFSNSRSEMNVSTLELGDSALYLCASSDTGTNSYEQYFGPGTRLTVT.

The chain combines TRBV27 with TRBJ2-5, with 7 bases aligning to TRBD1. In germline, CDR1 is MNHEY, CDR2 SMNVEV (reference sequence). Germline trimming cut 8 bases from V and 4 bases from J; bases unmatched to any gene: 13. The CDR3 length is 15 residues. CDR3 loop: CASCNAVGTAETQYF. The DNA of the CDR3 is TGTGCCAGCTGTAATGCCGTCGGGACAGCAGAGACCCAGTACTTC.

The chain couples TRBV28 to TRBJ1-1; possible D gene TRBD1, 5 bases. The germline V gene encodes CDR1 MDHEN and CDR2 SYDVKM. Deletions cut 6 bases from V and 5 bases from J, with 13 bases between. The CDR3 consists of 13 residues. The CDR3, as DNA: TGTGCCAGCAGGGAGGGCAGGGTTACTGAAGCTTTCTTT. Residues: CASREGRVTEAFF.

CDR3 loop: CASSQVPRGSGRYEQYF. Here the CDR3 DNA reads TGCGCCAGCAGCCAGGTTCCTCGGGGTAGCGGGAGATACGAGCAGTACTTC. This sequence joins TRBV4-1 and TRBJ2-5, with TRBD2 identical over 9 bases. The J call may be wrong; the DNA end is better matched by TRBJ2-7. The length of the CDR3 is 17 residues. Germline CDR1 is MGHRA and CDR2 is YSYEKL.

V and J are TRBV7-9 and TRBJ1-4, with TRBD1 matching 7 bases. The ends lost 5 bases at V and 0 bases at J; junction bases unmatched: 3. The CDR3 extends over 15 amino acids. Germline assignment: CDR1 SEHNR and CDR2 FQNEAQ (reference sequence). CDR3 protein: CASSQGQATNEKLFF. DNA of the CDR3: TGTGCCAGCAGCCAAGGACAGGCAACTAATGAAAAACTGTTTTTT. The full variable domain, with the rest looked up from reference TRBV7-9 and TRBJ1-4, is DTGVSQNPRHKITKRGQNVTFRCDPISEHNRLYWYRQTLGQGPEFLTYFQNEAQLEKSRLLSDRFSAERPKGSFSTLEIQRTEQGDSAMYLCASSQGQATNEKLFFGSGTQLSVL.

The V and J genes are TRBV6-5 and TRBJ2-1, with D uncertain. Germline values: CDR1 MNHEY, CDR2 SVGAGI. The CDR3 is made up of 12 amino acids. The CDR3 DNA reads TGTGCTGCTAAGAGCTCCTACAATGAGCAGTTCTTC. This encodes CAAKSSYNEQFF.

V is TRBV5-6 and J is TRBJ1-3, with 8 bases matching TRBD1. Trimming cost V 4 bases and J 3 bases; bases outside gene matches: 6. Germline-derived CDR1 and CDR2 are SGHDT and YYEEEE. The length of the CDR3 is 15 residues. The CDR3 here is CASSRGQGVGNTIYF. As DNA, the CDR3 is TGTGCCAGCAGCCGAGGACAGGGCGTTGGAAACACCATATATTTT.

Worth noting for this clone: One end of the junction varies from germline; a read error may be responsible. The chain links TRBV30 to TRBJ2-3, with 8 bases that match TRBD1. The CDR3 loop spans 15 amino acids. Germline CDR1 GTSNPN, CDR2 SVGIG (reference sequence). The CDR3 coding sequence is TGTGCCGGGAGTGGCTCAGGGGGCCTCACAGATACGCAGTATTTT. Translating it yields CAGSGSGGLTDTQYF.

This chain uses TRBV13 with TRBJ2-7; TRBD1 aligns across 8 bases. V lost 7 bases to trimming and J lost 3 bases; unmatched junction nucleotides: 8. This CDR3 is 14 amino acids long. Germline V gene sequence: CDR1 PRHDT, CDR2 FYEKMQ (reference sequence). This CDR3 is CASTLTGVGYEQYF. The DNA of the CDR3 is TGTGCCAGCACCCTGACAGGGGTAGGCTACGAGCAGTACTTC.

The V gene is TRBV9, the J gene TRBJ1-2; D is ambiguous. CDR3 length equals 13 residues. In germline, CDR1 is SGDLS, CDR2 YYNGEE. Trimming removed 0 bases at V and 2 bases at J, with 5 bases between. The CDR3 is CASSVDLNYGYTF. CDR3 nucleotide sequence: TGTGCCAGCAGCGTAGATCTAAACTATGGCTACACCTTC. The whole variable domain, remainder taken from reference TRBV9 and TRBJ1-2, is DSGVTQTPKHLITATGQRVTLRCSPRSGDLSVYWYQQSLDQGLQFLIQYYNGEERAKGNILERFSAQQFPDLHSELNLSSLELGDSALYFCASSVDLNYGYTFGSGTRLTVV.

The V gene is TRBV7-8, the J gene TRBJ2-7, with a possible D match to TRBD1 (5 bases). The germline CDR1 and CDR2 sequences are SGHVS and FQNEAQ. V was pared by 5 bases and J by 3 bases, with 14 bases between. CDR3 length: 14 amino acids. This chain's CDR3 is CASSRFQGVYEQYF. CDR3 sequence (DNA): TGTGCCAGCAGCCGTTTCCAGGGTGTCTACGAGCAGTACTTC.

The V gene is TRBV10-1, the J gene TRBJ1-1; 9 bases are a match to TRBD1. Trimming cost V 4 bases and J 4 bases; bases outside gene matches: 7. Germline V CDR1 and CDR2: WNHNN, SYGVQD (reference sequence). The CDR3 loop spans 15 amino acids. As DNA, the CDR3 is TGCGCCAGCAGTGGCCGAGGACAGGGGAGCACTGAAGCTTTCTTT. This translates into CASSGRGQGSTEAFF.

The chain combines TRBV30 with TRBJ1-6; D unclear. The ends were cut back, 6 bases at V and 5 bases at J, with 17 bases in the middle. CDR3 length equals 15 residues. Germline loops: CDR1 GTSNPN, CDR2 SVGIG (reference sequence). CDR3 loop: CACPLAGSNNSPLHF. CDR3 nucleotide sequence: TGTGCCTGTCCCCTGGCGGGCTCGAATAATTCACCCCTCCACTTT.

The V and J genes are TRBV7-8 and TRBJ1-5; 11 positions match TRBD1. Germline CDR1 SGHVS, CDR2 FQNEAQ. The CDR3 has 17 residues. Trimming removed 4 bases from V and 4 bases from J; junction bases left unmatched: 9. This chain's CDR3 is CASSSRDRGLGNQPQHF. CDR3 DNA: TGTGCCAGCAGCTCCCGGGACAGGGGGTTAGGAAATCAGCCCCAGCATTTT.

The V gene is TRBV5-1, the J gene TRBJ1-4; TRBD1 aligns across 7 bases. Germline assignment: CDR1 SGHRS and CDR2 YFSETQ. V was pared by 0 bases and J by 8 bases, with 4 bases of the junction left unmatched. The CDR3 is 14 residues long. The DNA for the CDR3 is TGCGCCAGCAGCTTGGGGGCAGGGGGAGAAAAACTGTTTTTT. Protein: CASSLGAGGEKLFF.

The gene calls are TRBV27 and TRBJ1-4, with 11 nucleotides matching TRBD1. Germline values: CDR1 MNHEY, CDR2 SMNVEV (reference sequence). With V trimmed by 6 bases and J by 8 bases, 8 bases remained unmatched. CDR3 size: 15 residues. The CDR3 is CASSSTGTGGEKLFF. Written as DNA, the CDR3 is TGTGCCAGCAGCAGCACCGGGACAGGGGGGGAAAAACTGTTTTTT.

The gene calls are TRBV18 and TRBJ1-1; 8 bases agree with TRBD1. The CDR3 is made up of 15 amino acids. The germline gives CDR1 KGHSH, CDR2 LQKENI. The trim removed 3 bases at V and 0 bases at J, leaving 3 bases unmatched. Here the CDR3 DNA reads TGTGCCAGCTCACCGCAGGGGGCTATGAACACTGAAGCTTTCTTT. Amino acid sequence: CASSPQGAMNTEAFF.

This chain connects TRBV6-1 to TRBJ2-5, with D perhaps matching TRBD1 (6 bases). Germline V gene lookup returns CDR1 MNHNS and CDR2 SASEGT. The CDR3 loop spans 14 amino acids. V shed 8 bases and J shed 0 bases, with 13 bases lying between them. The CDR3 loop reads CASRAYRDQETQYF. As DNA, the CDR3 is TGTGCCAGCCGTGCGTACAGGGACCAAGAGACCCAGTACTTC.

J is TRBJ2-7 and V is TRBV5-5; the match to TRBD2 covers 14 bases. Per the germline V gene, CDR1 is SGHKS and CDR2 is YYEKEE (reference sequence). The CDR3 extends over 16 amino acids. Losses at the gene ends were 3 bases for V and 5 bases for J; bases not matched to a gene: 7. The CDR3 DNA reads TGTGCCAGCAGCTGGCCCGGGACTAGCGGGAGCAACGAGCAGTACTTC. This translates into CASSWPGTSGSNEQYF. Filled out from reference TRBV5-5 and TRBJ2-7, the complete variable domain reads DAGVTQSPTHLIKTRGQQVTLRCSPISGHKSVSWYQQVLGQGPQFIFQYYEKEERGRGNFPDRFSARQFPNYSSELNVNALLLGDSALYLCASSWPGTSGSNEQYFGPGTRLTVT.

The chain employs TRBV28 and TRBJ2-2, with D possibly being TRBD1 (6 bases). Between the trimmed V and J ends, which lost 5 bases and 7 bases, there was a span of 14 bases. The CDR3 is 14 residues long. Per germline, CDR1 MDHEN and CDR2 SYDVKM. The CDR3 DNA reads TGTGCCAGCAGTCTCCAGGGGTGGAACGGGGAGCTGTTTTTT. Protein: CASSLQGWNGELFF.

V and J are TRBV4-1 and TRBJ1-5; D is undetermined. Germline V gives CDR1 MGHRA, CDR2 YSYEKL. This CDR3 is 17 amino acids long. Trimming pared 4 bases from V and 0 bases from J, leaving 16 bases between. In DNA, the CDR3 is TGCGCCAGCAGCCCTCCAGCAGGCGGAGGTAGCAATCAGCCCCAGCATTTT. This gives the protein CASSPPAGGGSNQPQHF.